The next 13 T cell receptor beta chains were all read from a single sample in a study of T cell clonotyping in hematopoietic cell transplantation. TCRdb keeps only in-frame clones here, not all; method: immunoSEQ multiplex PCR. The table records some 5,000 clones, roughly 92% of them present only once. Here the sequenced sample was PBMCs, taken 180 days after allogeneic stem cell transplant. These receptors were collected from a male patient between 60 and 69 years old who had an allogeneic stem cell transplant from a related donor, so the T cells may come from the graft donor. Some clones in this sample may be carry-over from other donors' samples.

This clone was seen a handful of times. The rearrangement uses TRBV7-8 and TRBJ2-5, with D maybe TRBD2 (6 bases). V was cut by 4 bases and J by 5 bases, with 17 bases left in between. CDR3 length equals 15 residues. CDR1 and CDR2 from the germline V gene are SGHVS and FQNEAQ. The CDR3 loop is CASSSPGDGRETQYF. Here the CDR3 DNA reads TGTGCCAGCAGCTCGCCGGGGGACGGCCGGGAGACCCAGTACTTC.

The chain combines TRBV27 with TRBJ2-5, with 7 bases identical to TRBD1. The J call may be in error: the DNA end matches TRBJ2-7 better. Germline V lookup: CDR1 MNHEY, CDR2 SMNVEV (reference sequence). This CDR3 has 14 amino acids. The chain's CDR3 is CASSLWDSSYEQYF. The CDR3 DNA reads as TGTGCCAGCAGTTTATGGGACAGCTCCTACGAGCAGTACTTC.

CDR3 residues: CASRKTGANTEAFF. The CDR3 bases are TGTGCCAGCAGAAAGACAGGTGCCAACACTGAAGCTTTCTTT. The chain has TRBV11-1 and TRBJ1-1, with TRBD1 as a possible D gene (6 bases). This CDR3 has 14 residues. In germline, CDR1 is SGHAT, CDR2 FQDESV (reference sequence). V lost 6 bases to trimming and J lost 2 bases, with 13 bases between them.

The gene calls are TRBV5-4 and TRBJ1-1; D is perhaps TRBD1 (5 bases). Germline-derived CDR1 and CDR2 are SGHNT and YYREEE (reference sequence). The CDR3 runs to 17 residues. The germline V and J ends were trimmed by 0 bases and 0 bases, with 15 bases remaining between them. This CDR3 reads CASSLVGRGRMNTEAFF. The CDR3 coding sequence is TGTGCCAGCAGCTTGGTGGGGCGGGGCAGGATGAACACTGAAGCTTTCTTT. Supplemented by reference TRBV5-4 and TRBJ1-1, the full variable domain reads ETGVTQSPTHLIKTRGQQVTLRCSSQSGHNTVSWYQQALGQGPQFIFQYYREEENGRGNFPPRFSGLQFPNYSSELNVNALELDDSALYLCASSLVGRGRMNTEAFFGQGTRLTVV.

This sequence joins TRBV7-8 and TRBJ2-7; no definite D call. Trimming stripped 0 bases from V and 6 bases from J, with 6 bases between. This CDR3 spans 12 amino acids. Germline lookup yields CDR1 SGHVS and CDR2 FQNEAQ. The CDR3 sequence is CASSLAFGEQYF. In nucleotides, the CDR3 is TGTGCCAGCAGCTTAGCGTTCGGCGAGCAGTACTTC.

This chain connects TRBV6-5 to TRBJ2-3, with D tentatively TRBD1 (6 bases). With 10 bases removed from V and 2 bases from J, the gap between germline ends came to 13 bases. Germline V gives CDR1 MNHEY, CDR2 SVGAGI. This CDR3 is 13 amino acids long. CDR3 in amino acids: CATEKGDTDTQYF. CDR3 in DNA: TGTGCCACAGAAAAGGGGGACACAGATACGCAGTATTTT.

The V and J genes are TRBV5-1 and TRBJ2-6; D uncertain. This CDR3 spans 15 amino acids. V shed 4 bases and J shed 4 bases, with 12 bases lying between them. Germline CDR1 SGHRS, CDR2 YFSETQ. The CDR3 is CASSPDLDGANVLTF. Here the CDR3 DNA reads TGCGCCAGCAGCCCGGATCTCGACGGGGCCAACGTCCTGACTTTC. The entire variable domain, with the rest obtained from reference TRBV5-1 and TRBJ2-6, is as follows: KAGVTQTPRYLIKTRGQQVTLSCSPISGHRSVSWYQQTPGQGLQFLFEYFSETQRNKGNFPGRFSGRQFSNSRSEMNVSTLELGDSALYLCASSPDLDGANVLTFGAGSRLTVL.

The rearrangement links TRBV27 to TRBJ1-2; TRBD1 might be the D (6 bases). The germline CDR1 and CDR2 sequences are MNHEY and SMNVEV (reference sequence). V was trimmed by 5 bases and J by 8 bases, leaving 18 bases between them. The CDR3 spans 14 residues. This CDR3 reads CASSRAESTGGYTF. The CDR3 DNA reads TGTGCCAGCAGTCGGGCGGAGTCTACAGGGGGCTACACCTTC.

The chain links TRBV6-1 to TRBJ2-3; D gene uncertain. V was cut by 7 bases and J by 1 base, with 9 bases left in between. There are 13 residues in the CDR3. Germline CDR1 and CDR2: MNHNS and SASEGT. For the CDR3, the DNA is TGTGCCAGCAACCTAGACCGCACAGATACGCAGTATTTT. Translating it yields CASNLDRTDTQYF.

The rearrangement links TRBV29-1 to TRBJ2-1, with D perhaps TRBD1 (6 bases). The CDR3 extends over 15 amino acids. Trimming removed 7 bases from V and 0 bases from J, with 16 bases in between. CDR1 and CDR2 from the germline V gene are SQVTM and ANQGSEA. CDR3 nucleotides: TGCAGCGCCGAAGGACAGCCAGCCTCCTACAATGAGCAGTTCTTC. Translation gives CSAEGQPASYNEQFF.

The chain uses TRBV4-2 and TRBJ2-7; no clear D. V was cut by 1 base and J by 3 bases, with 7 bases left in between. The germline V gene has CDR1 LGHNA and CDR2 YNFKEQ. The CDR3 covers 13 residues. The CDR3 is CASSQAHLYEQYF. In DNA form, the CDR3 reads TGTGCCAGCAGCCAAGCCCATCTCTACGAGCAGTACTTC.

V is TRBV6-1 and J is TRBJ2-7, with D uncertain. Germline CDR1 MNHNS, CDR2 SASEGT. The CDR3 runs 12 residues. V shed 3 bases and J shed 0 bases, with 3 bases lying between them. The CDR3 coding sequence is TGTGCCAGCAGTGAGAACTCCTACGAGCAGTACTTC. Amino acid sequence: CASSENSYEQYF.

The gene calls are TRBV6-6 and TRBJ1-6; 7 positions agree with TRBD1. The CDR3 runs to 13 residues. Unmatched junction bases numbered 8, after V lost 6 bases and J lost 12 bases. Germline V CDR1 and CDR2: MNHNY, SVGAGI (reference sequence). CDR3 DNA: TGTGCCAGCAGCAAGGGGGCGTCAGTACCCCTCCACTTT. Protein product: CASSKGASVPLHF.